These 10 T cell receptor beta chains came from one sample sequenced in a study of post-analysis software for immune sequencing data. Findings of the study overall: In patients, five or six TRBV segments were more frequent than in controls, with TRBV5-6, TRBV5-1 and TRBV20-1 among them.

cDNA libraries for TCR beta contained unique molecular identifiers. TCRdb re-analysed the PCR reads in MiXCR, keeping a single row per CDR3 protein. The sample gives around 500,000 distinct CDR3 sequences, about a third of which show up once; approximately 5.4% is in the top ten. Their antigens remain unidentified. Sequencing input: blood. These receptors were taken from a girl between 2 and 17 years old with multiple sclerosis.

V gene TRBV4-1 combines with J gene TRBJ2-2; no clear D. V lost 5 bases, J lost 0 bases, and 13 bases lay in between. The V gene's germline CDR1 is MGHRA and CDR2 YSYEKL. The CDR3 is 16 amino acids. The CDR3 protein is CASSKTWSANTGELFF. The CDR3 nucleotides read TGCGCCAGCAGCAAGACTTGGAGTGCGAACACCGGGGAGCTGTTTTTT.

The genes are TRBV5-1 and TRBJ2-3, with 13 positions matching TRBD2. The junction had 9 bases not matched to a gene; V was cut back by 0 bases and J by 5 bases. Germline CDR1 SGHRS, CDR2 YFSETQ. This CDR3 has 18 amino acids. The CDR3 region is CASSLEWTSGGYEDTQYF. The CDR3 DNA reads TGCGCCAGCAGCTTGGAATGGACTAGCGGGGGCTATGAAGATACGCAGTATTTT.

This clonotype occurred a few times. The J gene is TRBJ2-7, the V gene TRBV29-1; no definite D call. From germline, CDR1 is SQVTM and CDR2 ANQGSEA. This CDR3 contains 12 residues. V gave up 4 bases and J gave up 5 bases, with 12 bases separating them. CDR3 sequence (DNA): TGCAGCGTTGGGATCCAAACAGACGAGCAGTACTTC. Translating gives CSVGIQTDEQYF.

This clonotype appeared a few times. The J gene is TRBJ2-3, the V gene TRBV6-4, with 14 bases aligning to TRBD2. With 5 bases clipped from V and 3 bases from J, the junction kept 4 bases outside the gene matches. The germline V gene encodes CDR1 MRHNA and CDR2 SNTAGT. This CDR3 is 16 amino acids long. In nucleotides, the CDR3 is TGTGCCAGCAGTCCGACTAGCGGGGGGGTTACAGATACGCAGTATTTT. Translated: CASSPTSGGVTDTQYF.

This clonotype was seen a few times. V is TRBV5-1 and J is TRBJ1-1; a possible D gene is TRBD1 (6 bases). CDR1 is SGHRS and CDR2 is YFSETQ in the germline V gene. There are 13 residues in the CDR3. Deletions cut 3 bases from V and 3 bases from J, with 9 bases between. The CDR3, as DNA: TGCGCCAGCAGCTCAGGGGTGCACACTGAAGCTTTCTTT. This translates into CASSSGVHTEAFF.

This chain joins TRBV7-9 and TRBJ2-3; the D call may be TRBD1 or TRBD2 (6 bases each). Germline-derived CDR1 and CDR2 are SEHNR and FQNEAQ (reference sequence). The CDR3 has 15 residues. The germline V and J ends were trimmed by 2 bases and 6 bases, with 15 bases remaining between them. Written as DNA, the CDR3 is TGTGCCAGCAGCTTACGGGGGCAGGGTGAGGATACGCAGTATTTT. It yields the protein CASSLRGQGEDTQYF.

The DNA of the CDR3 is TGTGCCAGCATTGGAACTAACTATGGCTACACCTTC. Translation gives CASIGTNYGYTF. The V gene is TRBV28, the J gene TRBJ1-2; D unresolved. The CDR3 sequence is 12 residues long. V lost 7 bases, J lost 0 bases, and 6 bases lay in between. Germline CDR1 MDHEN, CDR2 SYDVKM.

The rearrangement joins TRBV29-1 to TRBJ1-2; D uncertain. The V and J ends lost 0 bases and 8 bases respectively, with 13 bases between them. CDR1 and CDR2 from the germline V gene are SQVTM and ANQGSEA. The CDR3 runs 13 residues. CDR3 DNA sequence: TGCAGCGTTGAAGAAGGGAGGATGGGGGGCTACACCTTC. Translation: CSVEEGRMGGYTF.

Only a few counts were recorded for this clonotype. This sequence joins TRBV12-3 or TRBV12-4 and TRBJ1-5; D gene unclear. The CDR3 extends over 13 amino acids. V was pared by 0 bases and J by 6 bases, with 6 bases between. CDR3 DNA sequence: TGTGCCAGCAGTTTAGCATGGGGTCAGCCCCAGCATTTT. Protein sequence: CASSLAWGQPQHF.

The rearrangement links TRBV3-1 to TRBJ1-2; 11 positions agree with TRBD1. From germline, CDR1 is LGHDT and CDR2 YNNKEL (reference sequence). The CDR3 runs 15 residues. The ends lost 4 bases at V and 4 bases at J; junction bases unmatched: 5. The DNA for the CDR3 is TGTGCCAGCAGCCGCGGACAGGGGGCGGCCTATGGCTACACCTTC. Translation gives CASSRGQGAAYGYTF.